Sequencing of this T cell receptor beta chain was carried out in a study of OX40 agonist ivuxolimab in advanced cancers. Trimming took off 2 bases at V and 6 bases at J, with 12 bases between the two ends. This CDR3 is 13 amino acids long. Germline CDR1 is SGHDT and CDR2 is YYEEEE. Some clones are missing from TCRdb's copy, which holds only in-frame ones; the method was immunoSEQ multiplex PCR. The sample lists roughly 62,000 clones; approximately 91% were seen once. The rearrangement links TRBV5-6 to TRBJ2-7; D not certain. Specimen: CD4+ or CD8+ T cells sorted from blood, collected in a trial of the OX40 agonist ivuxolimab. The clonotype originates from an adult with an advanced solid tumor such as melanoma, head and neck, liver or kidney cancer. The CDR3 loop reads CASSFLGSREQYF. In nucleotides, the CDR3 is TGTGCCAGCAGCTTCCTAGGTAGCCGCGAGCAGTACTTC.